This is a list of T cell receptor beta chains from one sample in a study of T cell responses to AZD1222 COVID-19 vaccine. Some clones are missing from TCRdb's copy, which holds only in-frame ones; the method was immunoSEQ multiplex PCR. The table lists approximately 90,000 clones, 89% of them singletons. Sequenced here: peripheral blood, sampled 28 days after the second AZD1222 dose. The receptors here all came from an adult who received the AZD1222 COVID-19 vaccine. CDR3s include the opening cysteine and the closing phenylalanine or tryptophan. D genes are given only for firm matches. The listing skips clone size in some rows; elsewhere it reads once, few, many or a size class.

abundance | j_gene | d_gene | v_gene | CDR3aa | CDR3nt
- | TRBJ2-3 | TRBD1 | TRBV5-1 | CASSLSDRGTDTQYF | TGCGCCAGCAGCCTATCGGACAGGGGCACAGATACGCAGTATTTT
- | TRBJ1-2 | TRBD1 | TRBV5-5 | CASSPTMDRGLYGYTF | TGTGCCAGCAGCCCTACTATGGACAGGGGCCTCTATGGCTACACCTTC
- | TRBJ1-5 | - | TRBV19 | CASMYGHNQPQHF | TGTGCCAGTATGTACGGCCACAATCAGCCCCAGCATTTT
- | TRBJ1-2 | - | TRBV3-1/TRBV3-2 | CASSPQGRNYGYTF | TGTGCCAGCAGCCCCCAGGGACGGAACTATGGCTACACCTTC
once | TRBJ1-2 | - | TRBV25-1 | CASSEYEVYGYTF | TGTGCCAGCAGTGAATACGAGGTCTATGGCTACACCTTC
- | TRBJ1-2 | - | TRBV6-5 | CASSYSSARAEGYTF | TGTGCCAGCAGTTACTCGAGCGCCAGGGCGGAGGGCTACACCTTC
- | TRBJ2-1 | - | TRBV3-1/TRBV3-2 | CASSQGEGGSYNEQFF | TGTGCCAGCAGCCAAGGGGAGGGGGGTTCCTACAATGAGCAGTTCTTC
once | TRBJ1-2 | - | TRBV5-1 | CASSWGLGGYTF | TGCGCCAGCAGCTGGGGACTGGGTGGCTACACCTTC
- | TRBJ2-4 | TRBD1 | TRBV10-1 | CASTGDSLAKNIQYF | TGCGCCAGCACTGGGGACAGTCTAGCCAAAAACATTCAGTACTTC
- | TRBJ2-7 | TRBD1 | TRBV3-1/TRBV3-2 | CASSQDGTGGSYEQYF | TGTGCCAGCAGCCAAGACGGGACAGGGGGCTCCTACGAGCAGTACTTC
- | TRBJ2-7 | - | TRBV28 | CASSFHRLEQYF | TGTGCCAGCAGTTTCCACCGGCTCGAGCAGTACTTC
- | TRBJ1-2 | - | TRBV30 | CAWSYRGAGYGYTF | TGTGCCTGGAGTTATCGGGGGGCGGGCTATGGCTACACCTTC
- | TRBJ1-1 | - | TRBV20-1 | CSASSRGEAFF | TGCAGTGCTAGTTCCCGCGGTGAAGCTTTCTTT
once | TRBJ2-7 | - | TRBV11-3 | CASSPPQGTYEQYF | TGTGCCAGCAGCCCCCCTCAGGGAACCTACGAGCAGTACTTC
few | TRBJ1-1 | - | TRBV20-1 | CSAEEDGEAFF | TGCAGTGCAGAAGAGGATGGGGAAGCTTTCTTT
few | TRBJ1-1 | - | TRBV10-1 | CASSENTNTEAFF | TGCGCCAGCAGTGAGAACACGAACACTGAAGCTTTCTTT
- | TRBJ1-5 | - | TRBV24-1 | CATSDPYGNQPQHF | TGTGCCACCAGTGACCCCTATGGCAATCAGCCCCAGCATTTT
- | TRBJ1-6 | TRBD1 | TRBV6-5 | CATPRGQGENSPLHF | TGTGCCACCCCCCGGGGACAGGGGGAGAATTCACCCCTCCACTTT
- | TRBJ1-2 | - | TRBV18 | CASSSTPDPSATTF | TGTGCCAGCTCATCGACTCCCGACCCATCGGCTACAACCTTC
- | TRBJ1-4 | TRBD1 | TRBV27 | CAGSRDRSNEKLFF | TGTGCCGGCAGTCGGGACAGATCAAATGAAAAACTGTTTTTT
- | TRBJ2-6 | - | TRBV27 | CASSLSGANVLTF | TGTGCCAGCAGTCTCTCTGGGGCCAACGTCCTGACTTTC
- | TRBJ1-1 | - | TRBV6-5 | CAWGLHTEAFF | TGTGCCTGGGGTTTGCACACTGAAGCTTTCTTT
- | TRBJ1-2 | - | TRBV19 | CASRKSGGVNYGYTF | TGTGCCAGTAGGAAAAGTGGTGGGGTCAACTATGGCTACACCTTC
- | TRBJ2-3 | - | TRBV9 | CASSGGWTNTDTQYF | TGTGCCAGCAGCGGGGGATGGACAAACACAGATACGCAGTATTTT
- | TRBJ2-4 | TRBD2 | TRBV4-1 | CASSQDLTSGGAKNIQYF | TGCGCCAGCAGCCAAGACCTGACTAGCGGGGGGGCCAAAAACATTCAGTACTTC
once | TRBJ1-4 | - | TRBV27 | CASYGGQKEKLFF | TGTGCCAGCTATGGGGGACAAAAAGAAAAACTGTTTTTT
- | TRBJ1-1 | - | TRBV6-5 | CAVSSVYTEAFF | TGTGCCGTATCAAGTGTTTACACTGAAGCTTTCTTT
- | TRBJ1-5 | - | TRBV6-2/TRBV6-3 | CASSYDLAPQHF | TGTGCCAGCAGTTACGACTTGGCGCCCCAGCATTTT
- | TRBJ1-6 | - | TRBV15 | CATSRDLGTLLHF | TGTGCCACCAGCAGAGATCTCGGGACACTCCTCCACTTT
- | TRBJ2-7 | - | TRBV19 | CASSASGFYEQYF | TGTGCCAGTAGTGCCAGCGGCTTCTACGAGCAGTACTTC
- | TRBJ1-3 | - | TRBV4-2 | CASSQDTIYF | TGTGCCAGCAGCCAAGACACCATATATTTT
once | TRBJ1-6 | TRBD1 | TRBV5-1 | CASSSNLQGARGNSPLHF | TGCGCCAGCAGCTCTAACTTACAGGGGGCGCGGGGTAATTCACCCCTCCACTTT
once | TRBJ1-1 | TRBD1 | TRBV5-1 | CASNPTGGMKAFF | TGCGCCAGCAATCCGACAGGGGGGATGAAAGCTTTCTTT
- | TRBJ2-7 | - | TRBV5-4 | CASSRSTGSYEQYF | TGTGCCAGCAGCCGATCCACGGGGTCCTACGAGCAGTACTTC
- | TRBJ2-7 | TRBD1 | TRBV9 | CASSVGGTGYEQYF | TGTGCCAGCAGCGTAGGTGGGACAGGTTACGAGCAGTACTTC
- | TRBJ2-5 | - | TRBV19 | CASSMNSWETQYF | TGTGCCAGTAGTATGAATAGCTGGGAGACCCAGTACTTC
- | TRBJ2-7 | - | TRBV25-1 | CASGHNNYEQYF | TGTGCCAGCGGACACAACAACTACGAGCAGTACTTC
- | TRBJ1-6 | - | TRBV7-2 | CASSSGRRYNSPLHF | TGTGCCAGCAGCTCGGGACGACGGTATAATTCACCCCTCCACTTT
- | TRBJ2-3 | - | TRBV5-1 | CASRPWTASTDTQYF | TGCGCCAGCCGACCTTGGACAGCTAGCACAGATACGCAGTATTTT
- | TRBJ1-2 | TRBD1 | TRBV2 | CASKGQGAWGYTF | TGTGCCAGCAAGGGACAGGGGGCGTGGGGCTACACCTTC
- | TRBJ1-1 | TRBD1 | TRBV27 | CASSPGTGIWFF | TGTGCCAGCAGCCCAGGGACAGGGATTTGGTTCTTT
- | TRBJ2-3 | TRBD1 | TRBV6-4 | CASSLGQGTDTQYF | TGTGCCAGCAGTCTAGGACAGGGAACAGATACGCAGTATTTT
- | TRBJ1-1 | - | TRBV7-3 | CASSLAENTEAFF | TGTGCCAGCAGCTTAGCGGAGAACACTGAAGCTTTCTTT
- | TRBJ1-1 | - | TRBV6-5 | CASSYSSGYTEAFF | TGTGCCAGCAGTTACTCGAGTGGGTACACTGAAGCTTTCTTT
- | TRBJ1-2 | - | TRBV19 | CASTLGQYYGYTF | TGTGCCAGTACCCTAGGACAGTACTATGGCTACACCTTC
- | TRBJ1-2 | TRBD1 | TRBV19 | CASSLQGAVSNYGYTF | TGTGCCAGTAGTCTCCAGGGGGCTGTTTCTAACTATGGCTACACCTTC
- | TRBJ2-1 | - | TRBV4-3 | CASSQDSPDDYNEQFF | TGCGCCAGCAGCCAAGATTCCCCCGACGACTACAATGAGCAGTTCTTC
- | TRBJ1-4 | TRBD1 | TRBV10-3 | CAISPSTGLNEKLFF | TGTGCCATCAGTCCGTCGACAGGGCTAAATGAAAAACTGTTTTTT
- | TRBJ2-1 | - | TRBV11-3 | CASSLGRIVQSYNEQFF | TGTGCCAGCAGCTTAGGTCGAATTGTTCAAAGCTACAATGAGCAGTTCTTC